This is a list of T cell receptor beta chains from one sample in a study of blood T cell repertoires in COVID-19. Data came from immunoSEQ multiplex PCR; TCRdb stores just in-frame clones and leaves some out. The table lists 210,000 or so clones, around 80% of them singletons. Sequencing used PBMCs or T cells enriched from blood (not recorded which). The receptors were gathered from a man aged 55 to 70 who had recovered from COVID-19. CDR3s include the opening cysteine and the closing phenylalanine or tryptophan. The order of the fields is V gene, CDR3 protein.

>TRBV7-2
CASSSPGQGFYGYTF
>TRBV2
CASSRDRSMAAYGYTF
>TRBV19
CASRIGSGREKLFF
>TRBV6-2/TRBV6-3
CASSDTGGDQPQHF
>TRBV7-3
CASSWTGGLNEQFF
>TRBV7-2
CASSLASHLNTGELFF
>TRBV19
CASIPDRDYHSNQPQHF
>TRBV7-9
CASSLGLAGGRTQYF
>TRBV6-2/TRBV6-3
CASSYQRPGYQPQHF
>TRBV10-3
CAISQDHEQFF
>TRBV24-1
CATSERRFF
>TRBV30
CAWSQTGVGNQPQHF
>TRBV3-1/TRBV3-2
CASSQNMNTEAFF
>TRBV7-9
CASSLRAGGNSEAFF
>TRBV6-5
CAIRDSNSYEQYF
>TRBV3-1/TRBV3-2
CASSQGQGASNEQFF
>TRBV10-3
CAISNRVSGLDIQYF
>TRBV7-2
CASSTVGGVSTEAFF
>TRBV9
CASSVGTSGGVNTQYF
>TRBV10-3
CAISESKPGEQYF
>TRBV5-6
CASSPGGFADTQYF
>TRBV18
CASSPRPTSGGPSTDTQYF
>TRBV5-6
CASSLVRSGAGKAFF
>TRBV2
CASRPDRDQPQHF
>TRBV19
CASTDPHLTGVTGELFF
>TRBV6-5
CASSRTSRDGQPQHF
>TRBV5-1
CASSDRGRGYTF
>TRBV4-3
CASSPRDSIYGYTF
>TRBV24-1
CATGRDNEQFF
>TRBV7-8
CASSSSGQGVQPQHF
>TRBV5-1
CASSWTGVGTGELFF
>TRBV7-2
CASSHGLAGPPWELFF
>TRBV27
CASSLGTGWNSPLHF
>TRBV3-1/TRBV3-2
CASWQGAGTGELFF
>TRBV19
CASSMAFGGARHEQYF
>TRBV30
CAWSVQRASYNSPLHF
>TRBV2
CASSRTGQNTGELFF
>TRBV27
CASSFQGFPTEAFF
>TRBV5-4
CASSWRTSGVIGEQFF
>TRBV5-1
CAIPSGPGQYF
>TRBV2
CASSLSDWDEQFF
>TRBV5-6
CASSFGRRGREQYF
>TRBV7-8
CASSLGGGQGGYGYTF
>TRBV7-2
CASSLDDGGVALAKNIQYF
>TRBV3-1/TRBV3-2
CASSQWRGGGSEQFF
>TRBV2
CASRGTGYAEKLFF
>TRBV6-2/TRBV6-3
CASSYLGRGGPETQYF
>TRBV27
CASGFDRVETQYF
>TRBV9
CASSVGSGPESSGNTIYF
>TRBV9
CASSVGQVADTQYF
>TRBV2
CASSGELGYGYTF
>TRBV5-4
CASSLDRGSETQYF